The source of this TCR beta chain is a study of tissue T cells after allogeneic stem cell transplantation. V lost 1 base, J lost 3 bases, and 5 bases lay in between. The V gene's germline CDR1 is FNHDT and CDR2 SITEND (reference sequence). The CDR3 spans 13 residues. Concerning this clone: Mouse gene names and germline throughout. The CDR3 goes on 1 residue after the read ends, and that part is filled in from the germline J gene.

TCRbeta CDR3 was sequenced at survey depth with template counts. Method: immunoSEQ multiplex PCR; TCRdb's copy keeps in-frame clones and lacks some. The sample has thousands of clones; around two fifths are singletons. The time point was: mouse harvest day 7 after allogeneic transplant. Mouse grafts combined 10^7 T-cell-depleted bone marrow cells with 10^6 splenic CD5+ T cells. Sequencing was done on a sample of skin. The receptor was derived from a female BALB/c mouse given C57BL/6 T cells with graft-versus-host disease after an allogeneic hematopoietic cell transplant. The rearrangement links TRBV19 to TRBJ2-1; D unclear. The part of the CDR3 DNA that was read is TGTGCCAGCAGTATACGGGGCTATGCTGAGCAGTTC. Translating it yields CASSIRGYAEQF. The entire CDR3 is CASSIRGYAEQFF.